Sequencing of this TCR beta chain was carried out in a study of T cell responses to AZD1222 COVID-19 vaccine. Whole-study results and caveats: Distributed over spike, vaccine-associated CD4 TCRs predominated at 160-218 and 743-854. No repertoire was sampled before or during the peak T cell response, only after it. The sample set comprised mostly white British donors with more females, and clonal diversity was possibly underestimated.

For this clone: Its cognate antigen is unknown.

Only in-frame clones appear in the TCRdb table, and some are missing; sequencing was by immunoSEQ multiplex PCR. This table has 150,000 to 200,000 clones, just over 90% appearing once. The germline V gene encodes CDR1 SGHRS and CDR2 YFSETQ. The CDR3 sequence is 15 residues long. The V and J ends lost 4 bases and 3 bases, in that order; junction bases with no gene match: 2. The source is an adult in good health. The chain links TRBV5-1 to TRBJ1-4; TRBD1 aligns across 11 bases. The sequenced sample was peripheral blood, obtained on day 0 of AZD1222 vaccination. The CDR3 sequence: CASSTGQGANEKLFF. CDR3 in DNA: TGCGCCAGCAGCACGGGACAGGGGGCTAATGAAAAACTGTTTTTT. Combining the CDR3 with reference TRBV5-1 and TRBJ1-4 gives the whole variable domain KAGVTQTPRYLIKTRGQQVTLSCSPISGHRSVSWYQQTPGQGLQFLFEYFSETQRNKGNFPGRFSGRQFSNSRSEMNVSTLELGDSALYLCASSTGQGANEKLFFGSGTQLSVL.